The entry below gives a single TCR beta chain sequence along with its context. This table comes from immunoSEQ multiplex PCR, and its TCRdb copy is limited to in-frame clones, with some not included. The sample carries about 280,000 clones, roughly 85% recorded once. Participant ages covered about 18 to 100 years across 25 or so US areas. The entry originates in a study of blood T cell repertoires in COVID-19. Overall study context: The analysed material was cDNA or gDNA that came from T cells, B-cell-depleted T cells, or PBMCs.

CDR1 is SGDLS and CDR2 is YYNGEE in the germline V gene. This CDR3 comprises 15 residues. Trimming took 5 bases from V and 7 from J; bases not matched to a gene: 9. This TCR was sampled from a woman aged 45-65 years who had recovered from COVID-19. The source material was PBMCs or T cells enriched from blood (not recorded which). The chain carries TRBV9 and TRBJ1-6, with 7 bases identical to TRBD1. This CDR3 is CASSSTGTENSPLHF. As DNA, the CDR3 is TGTGCCAGCAGTTCGACCGGGACAGAAAATTCACCCCTCCACTTT.